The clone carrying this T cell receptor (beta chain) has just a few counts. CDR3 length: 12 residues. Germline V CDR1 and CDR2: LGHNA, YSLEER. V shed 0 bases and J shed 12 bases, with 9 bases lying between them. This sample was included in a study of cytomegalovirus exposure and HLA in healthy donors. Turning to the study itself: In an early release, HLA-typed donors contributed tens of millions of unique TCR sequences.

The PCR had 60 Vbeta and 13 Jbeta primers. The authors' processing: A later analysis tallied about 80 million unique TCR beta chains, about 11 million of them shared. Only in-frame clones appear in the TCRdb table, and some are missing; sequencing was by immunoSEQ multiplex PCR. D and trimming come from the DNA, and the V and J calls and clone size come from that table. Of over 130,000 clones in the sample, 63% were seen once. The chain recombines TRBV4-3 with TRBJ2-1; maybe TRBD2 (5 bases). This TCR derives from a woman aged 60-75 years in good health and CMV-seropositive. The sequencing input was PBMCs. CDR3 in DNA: TGCGCCAGCAGCCAAGACGGAGGAAGGCAGTTCTTC. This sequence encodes CASSQDGGRQFF.